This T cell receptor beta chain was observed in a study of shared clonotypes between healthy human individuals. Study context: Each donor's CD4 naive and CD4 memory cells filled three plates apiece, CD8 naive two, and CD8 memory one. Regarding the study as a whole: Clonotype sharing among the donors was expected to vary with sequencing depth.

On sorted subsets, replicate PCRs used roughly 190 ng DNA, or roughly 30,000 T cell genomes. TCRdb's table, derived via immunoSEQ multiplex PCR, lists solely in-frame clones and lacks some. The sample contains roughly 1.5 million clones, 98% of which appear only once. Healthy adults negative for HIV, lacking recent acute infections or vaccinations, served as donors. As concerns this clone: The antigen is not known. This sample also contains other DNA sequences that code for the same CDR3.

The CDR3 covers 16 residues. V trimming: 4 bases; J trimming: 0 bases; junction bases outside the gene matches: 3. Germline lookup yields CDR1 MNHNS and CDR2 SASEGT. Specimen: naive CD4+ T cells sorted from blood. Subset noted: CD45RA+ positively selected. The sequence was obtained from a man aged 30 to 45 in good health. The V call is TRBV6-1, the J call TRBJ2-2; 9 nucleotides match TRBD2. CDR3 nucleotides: TGTGCCAGCAGTGTGACTAGCGGCGCGAACACCGGGGAGCTGTTTTTT. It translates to CASSVTSGANTGELFF.